This TCR beta chain was captured by sequencing in a study of shared clonotypes between healthy human individuals. Study results and caveats: It was only blood that was sampled, and tissue repertoires likely differ.

Comments on this clone: Its target is not known. The sample contains more than one DNA sequence encoding this CDR3.

This CDR3 comprises 13 residues. CDR1 and CDR2 from the germline V gene are LNHDA and SQIVND (reference sequence). V lost 6 bases and J 4 bases, leaving 13 bases between the germline ends. Assay used: immunoSEQ multiplex PCR; TCRdb lists only in-frame clones, some missing. Of 2 million to 3 million clones detected, over 85% appear once; the ten largest clones hold approximately 0.36%. Sequencing was performed on naive CD4+ T cells from PBMCs. Stated subset: CD45RA+ positively selected. This sequence was found in a young man in good health. Some clones in this sample may be carry-over from other donors' samples. The rearrangement joins TRBV19 to TRBJ2-7, with D maybe TRBD2 (5 bases). The DNA of the CDR3 is TGTGCCAGTAGCCTTGCGCGAGGGTACGAGCAGTACTTC. Amino acid sequence: CASSLARGYEQYF.